Reported below is one TCR beta chain. This entry is derived from a study of blood T cell repertoires in COVID-19. Study summary: The cDNA or gDNA used as material had been derived from T cells, B-cell-depleted T cells, or PBMCs.

This table comes from immunoSEQ multiplex PCR, and its TCRdb copy is limited to in-frame clones, with some not included. This sample has some 100,000 clones, with over 60% found just once. V lost 7 bases, J lost 10 bases, and 26 bases lay in between. This CDR3 is built from 14 residues. The germline gives CDR1 GTSNPN, CDR2 SVGIG (reference sequence). The source of this sequence is a man between 65 and 80 years old with acute or convalescent COVID-19. The chain uses TRBV30 and TRBJ2-7; TRBD2 might be the D (7 bases). The material sequenced was peripheral blood. As DNA, the CDR3 is TGTGCCTCCTCCCTGGGGGGGGCGCTTCACATCCAGTACTTC. Translated: CASSLGGALHIQYF.